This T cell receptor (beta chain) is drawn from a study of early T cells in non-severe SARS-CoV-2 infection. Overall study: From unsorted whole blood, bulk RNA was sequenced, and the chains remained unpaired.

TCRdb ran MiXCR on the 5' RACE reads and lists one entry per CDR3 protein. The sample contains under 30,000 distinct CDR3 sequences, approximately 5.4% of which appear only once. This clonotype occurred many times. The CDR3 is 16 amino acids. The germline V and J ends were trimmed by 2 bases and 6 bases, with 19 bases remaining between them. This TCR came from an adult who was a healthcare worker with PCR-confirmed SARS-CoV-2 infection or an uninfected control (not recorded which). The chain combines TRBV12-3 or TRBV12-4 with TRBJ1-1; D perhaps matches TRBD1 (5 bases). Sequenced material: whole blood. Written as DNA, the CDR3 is TGTGCCAGCAGTTTAATGCAGGGAGCCGGAAAAGCTGAAGCTTTCTTT. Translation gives CASSLMQGAGKAEAFF.